These 27 T cell receptor beta chains were sequenced from one sample in a study of blood T cell repertoires in COVID-19. Generated by immunoSEQ multiplex PCR, the TCRdb table keeps only in-frame clones and is missing some. The sample comprises roughly 56,000 clones, 85% to 90% of which are singletons, and roughly 10% rests with the top ten. Sequencing used peripheral blood. The receptor set was obtained from a human donor in a cohort sampled during active COVID-19.

V usage is TRBV30 and J usage is TRBJ2-1, with unresolved D. Germline CDR1 reads GTSNPN; CDR2 reads SVGIG (reference sequence). With 0 bases removed from V and 8 bases from J, the gap between germline ends came to 11 bases. There are 13 residues in the CDR3. The CDR3 bases are TGTGCCTGGAGTGTATCTTCGTTTGATGAGCAGTTCTTC. Translated, it gives CAWSVSSFDEQFF.

The V gene is TRBV7-8, the J gene TRBJ2-5; D is undetermined. Germline loops: CDR1 SGHVS, CDR2 FQNEAQ. Trimming removed 0 bases at V and 2 bases at J, with 13 bases between. The length of the CDR3 is 16 residues. As DNA, the CDR3 is TGTGCCAGCAGCTTAGCCAGGCCGATATTGCAAGAGACCCAGTACTTC. Protein: CASSLARPILQETQYF.

Here the CDR3 DNA reads TGTGCCAGCAGCCCTTTCAGGCGGACAGGGGGACCAGATACGCAGTATTTT. Translation gives CASSPFRRTGGPDTQYF. The J gene is TRBJ2-3, the V gene TRBV11-2, with 10 bases fitting TRBD1. The CDR3 is 17 amino acids. Germline V gene lookup returns CDR1 SGHAT and CDR2 FQNNGV. The J segment lost 4 bases and the V segment lost 5 bases, leaving 12 bases of the junction unmatched.

The J gene is TRBJ1-1, the V gene TRBV3-1 (or the pseudogene TRBV3-2); D is undetermined. Germline V gene sequence: CDR1 LGHDT, CDR2 YNNKEL (reference sequence). The CDR3 loop spans 15 amino acids. The germline V and J ends were trimmed by 6 bases and 2 bases, with 16 bases remaining between them. The CDR3 reads CASSLGEVGNTEAFF. CDR3 DNA sequence: TGTGCCAGCAGTCTCGGGGAGGTGGGTAACACTGAAGCTTTCTTT.

The chain uses TRBV19 and TRBJ2-7, with D hard to call. Per germline, CDR1 LNHDA and CDR2 SQIVND (reference sequence). The CDR3 spans 13 residues. Trimming cost V 1 base and J 3 bases, with 7 bases left between them. The DNA for the CDR3 is TGTGCCAGTAGTATAGGGCGGATCTACGAGCAGTACTTC. Residues: CASSIGRIYEQYF.

The J gene is TRBJ2-1, the V gene TRBV28; 10 bases are shared with TRBD2. CDR1 and CDR2 (germline): MDHEN, SYDVKM. CDR3 length: 15 amino acids. The junction had 5 bases not matched to a gene; V was cut back by 5 bases and J by 4 bases. The CDR3 sequence: CASSQGLAEYNEQFF. CDR3 sequence (DNA): TGTGCCAGCAGTCAAGGACTAGCGGAATACAATGAGCAGTTCTTC. The whole variable domain, remainder taken from reference TRBV28 and TRBJ2-1, is DVKVTQSSRYLVKRTGEKVFLECVQDMDHENMFWYRQDPGLGLRLIYFSYDVKMKEKGDIPEGYSVSREKKERFSLILESASTNQTSMYLCASSQGLAEYNEQFFGPGTRLTVL.

CDR3 in amino acids: CASSVTGPGNTIYF. CDR3 DNA: TGCGCCAGCAGTGTCACAGGGCCTGGAAACACCATATATTTT. The V call is TRBV4-3, the J call TRBJ1-3; perhaps TRBD1 as D (6 bases). Germline V gene lookup returns CDR1 LGHNA and CDR2 YSLEER. The CDR3 is 14 amino acids. Trimming removed 6 bases from V and 2 bases from J, with 11 bases in between.

The CDR3 DNA follows: TGTGCCACCAGTGACGCTAGACGCTACAATGAGCAGTTCTTC. This sequence encodes CATSDARRYNEQFF. The V and J genes are TRBV24-1 and TRBJ2-1; D is uncertain. V gave up 4 bases and J gave up 3 bases, with 9 bases separating them. The germline CDR1 and CDR2 sequences are KGHDR and SFDVKD. This CDR3 has 14 amino acids.

J is TRBJ1-1 and V is TRBV9, with TRBD1 identical over 9 bases. The trim removed 4 bases at V and 7 bases at J, leaving 11 bases unmatched. There are 15 residues in the CDR3. Germline V gene data show CDR1 as SGDLS and CDR2 as YYNGEE. CDR3 amino acids: CASSPTGQGTIEAFF. CDR3 DNA sequence: TGTGCCAGCAGCCCGACCGGACAGGGGACAATTGAAGCTTTCTTT. The full variable domain, in which reference TRBV9 and TRBJ1-1 provide the parts outside the CDR3, is DSGVTQTPKHLITATGQRVTLRCSPRSGDLSVYWYQQSLDQGLQFLIQYYNGEERAKGNILERFSAQQFPDLHSELNLSSLELGDSALYFCASSPTGQGTIEAFFGQGTRLTVV.

The chain links TRBV5-4 to TRBJ2-2, with 8 bases fitting TRBD2. Losses at the gene ends were 0 bases for V and 7 bases for J; bases not matched to a gene: 8. This CDR3 contains 16 residues. In germline, CDR1 is SGHNT, CDR2 YYREEE (reference sequence). The CDR3 nucleotides are TGTGCCAGCAGCTTGGATCTTAGCGGGAACGGCGGGGAGCTGTTTTTT. The encoded protein is CASSLDLSGNGGELFF.

This sequence joins TRBV7-2 and TRBJ1-6, with TRBD1 matching 7 bases. V was pared by 7 bases and J by 7 bases, with 10 bases of the junction left unmatched. The CDR3 has 15 residues. Germline V gives CDR1 SGHTA, CDR2 FQGNSA. The DNA for the CDR3 is TGTGCCAGCACCTCGGCCGGGACAGAAAATTCACCCCTCCACTTT. Translated: CASTSAGTENSPLHF.

The CDR3 here is CASSPGSFNEKLFF. In DNA form, the CDR3 reads TGTGCCAGCAGTCCCGGGAGTTTTAATGAAAAACTGTTTTTT. The gene calls are TRBV6-5 and TRBJ1-4; D gene ambiguous. Deletions cut 5 bases from V and 4 bases from J, with 11 bases between. Germline V gene sequence: CDR1 MNHEY, CDR2 SVGAGI. The CDR3 length is 14 residues.

The chain links TRBV4-1 to TRBJ2-3; 8 nucleotides line up with TRBD2. The CDR3 loop spans 15 amino acids. Germline trimming cut 3 bases from V and 4 bases from J; bases unmatched to any gene: 6. Germline V gene data show CDR1 as MGHRA and CDR2 as YSYEKL. The CDR3 sequence: CASSHTGLAPDTQYF. The CDR3 DNA reads as TGCGCCAGCAGCCACACTGGACTAGCCCCAGATACGCAGTATTTT.

The genes are TRBV2 and TRBJ1-4, with 10 bases lining up with TRBD1. This CDR3 has 16 residues. V trimming: 3 bases; J trimming: 6 bases; junction bases outside the gene matches: 7. Germline V gene lookup returns CDR1 SNHLY and CDR2 FYNNEI. CDR3 loop: CASSEEGQGSYEKLFF. The CDR3 region has the DNA TGTGCCAGCAGTGAGGAGGGACAGGGGAGTTATGAAAAACTGTTTTTT.

The CDR3: CASSLVAGRGPEAFF. CDR3 in DNA: TGTGCCAGCAGTTTAGTCGCCGGGAGAGGCCCTGAAGCTTTCTTT. The rearrangement links TRBV28 to TRBJ1-1; no definite D call. Trimming removed 2 bases from V and 6 bases from J, with 16 bases in between. The germline CDR1 and CDR2 sequences are MDHEN and SYDVKM. This CDR3 spans 15 amino acids.

V gene TRBV30 combines with J gene TRBJ1-2, with D unclear. The CDR3 totals 11 residues. Looked up from germline, CDR1 is GTSNPN and CDR2 is SVGIG (reference sequence). V shed 2 bases and J shed 4 bases, with 5 bases lying between them. The DNA of the CDR3 is TGTGCCTGGAGTCCCAGCTATGGCTACACCTTC. This translates into CAWSPSYGYTF. The full variable domain, rest sourced from reference TRBV30 and TRBJ1-2, is SQTIHQWPATLVQPVGSPLSLECTVEGTSNPNLYWYRQAAGRGLQLLFYSVGIGQISSEVPQNLSASRPQDRQFILSSKKLLLSDSGFYLCAWSPSYGYTFGSGTRLTVV.

The J gene is TRBJ2-5, the V gene TRBV27, with D perhaps TRBD2 (5 bases). This CDR3 spans 13 amino acids. The germline V and J ends were trimmed by 7 bases and 1 base, with 10 bases remaining between them. CDR1 MNHEY and CDR2 SMNVEV come from the germline V gene (reference sequence). Written as DNA, the CDR3 is TGTGCCAGCAAAGGCGGGTCCCAAGAGACCCAGTACTTC. Its translation is CASKGGSQETQYF.

This clone was detected only once. The V call is TRBV7-8, the J call TRBJ1-6; weak D call: TRBD1 (6 bases). Germline loops: CDR1 SGHVS, CDR2 FQNEAQ. The length of the CDR3 is 15 residues. V was clipped by 5 bases and J by 4 bases, with 12 bases between them. The DNA for the CDR3 is TGTGCCAGCAGCACACAGGGCAATTATAATTCACCCCTCCACTTT. It yields the protein CASSTQGNYNSPLHF. Supplemented by reference TRBV7-8 and TRBJ1-6, the full variable domain reads GAGVSQSPRYKVAKRGQDVALRCDPISGHVSLFWYQQALGQGPEFLTYFQNEAQLDKSGLPSDRFFAERPEGSVSTLKIQRTQQEDSAVYLCASSTQGNYNSPLHFGNGTRLTVT.

This clone showed up just once. V and J are TRBV27 and TRBJ1-4, with D uncertain. Trimming took off 8 bases at V and 6 bases at J, with 13 bases between the two ends. This CDR3 comprises 13 residues. The germline gives CDR1 MNHEY, CDR2 SMNVEV (reference sequence). The CDR3 bases are TGTGCCAGCCACAGACGGGGTGATGAAAAACTGTTTTTT. Residues: CASHRRGDEKLFF.

This chain connects TRBV15 to TRBJ1-5, with D maybe TRBD1 (5 bases). The CDR3 consists of 14 residues. V was pared by 8 bases and J by 7 bases, with 18 bases between. CDR1 and CDR2 (germline): LNHNV, YYDKDF (reference sequence). The DNA for the CDR3 is TGTGCCACCGGGATACGGGGGAGCGGGCAGCCCCAGCATTTT. Protein: CATGIRGSGQPQHF.

The rearrangement joins TRBV29-1 to TRBJ2-5, with 8 bases fitting TRBD1. Germline lookup yields CDR1 SQVTM and CDR2 ANQGSEA. V was pared by 4 bases and J by 5 bases, with 9 bases of the junction left unmatched. CDR3 length: 14 amino acids. In DNA, the CDR3 is TGCAGCGTTGTCACAGGGGGAAATATCGAGACCCAGTACTTC. Its translation: CSVVTGGNIETQYF.

The CDR3 region is CASSLGLAGVGELFF. CDR3 sequence (DNA): TGTGCCAGCAGCTTAGGCCTAGCGGGAGTCGGGGAGCTGTTTTTT. This chain uses TRBV7-3 with TRBJ2-2, with 10 positions matching TRBD2. Germline V gives CDR1 SGHTA, CDR2 FQGTGA. The V and J ends lost 2 bases and 7 bases, in that order; junction bases with no gene match: 4. CDR3 length equals 15 residues.

V is TRBV6-1 and J is TRBJ1-1, with unresolved D. With 3 bases removed from V and 7 bases from J, the gap between germline ends came to 12 bases. Germline V gene lookup returns CDR1 MNHNS and CDR2 SASEGT. There are 13 residues in the CDR3. Here the CDR3 reads CASSDAAAREAFF. The CDR3 DNA reads as TGTGCCAGCAGTGACGCTGCGGCCCGTGAAGCTTTCTTT.

The V and J genes are TRBV27 and TRBJ2-3, with TRBD2 as a possible D gene (6 bases). Germline values: CDR1 MNHEY, CDR2 SMNVEV (reference sequence). V was pared by 4 bases and J by 2 bases, with 19 bases between. This CDR3 spans 17 amino acids. The CDR3 loop reads CASSSAVFRGSTDTQYF. The CDR3 bases are TGTGCCAGCAGTTCGGCGGTCTTCCGGGGGTCCACAGATACGCAGTATTTT.

The chain carries TRBV5-5 and TRBJ2-2; 7 positions agree with TRBD2. The germline V gene has CDR1 SGHKS and CDR2 YYEKEE (reference sequence). The CDR3 has 15 amino acids. The ends lost 4 bases at V and 3 bases at J; junction bases unmatched: 6. CDR3 region: CASSGGSLYTGELFF. The CDR3 region has the DNA TGTGCCAGCAGCGGCGGGAGTCTTTACACCGGGGAGCTGTTTTTT.

The chain carries TRBV11-1 and TRBJ1-6; D unclear. CDR1 and CDR2 from the germline V gene are SGHAT and FQDESV (reference sequence). The CDR3 contains 16 residues. Trimming took off 2 bases at V and 0 bases at J, with 8 bases between the two ends. DNA for the CDR3: TGTGCCAGCAGCTTAACGTCGGTCTCCTATAATTCACCCCTCCACTTT. It encodes CASSLTSVSYNSPLHF.

The DNA of the CDR3 is TGTGCCAGCCTGTTAGGGCGGGAGAGGACCTACAATGAGCAGTTCTTC. Amino acids: CASLLGRERTYNEQFF. V and J are TRBV7-9 and TRBJ2-1, with 7 positions matching TRBD2. This CDR3 comprises 16 residues. The J segment lost 2 bases and the V segment lost 8 bases, leaving 12 bases of the junction unmatched. Germline CDR1 and CDR2: SEHNR and FQNEAQ (reference sequence).